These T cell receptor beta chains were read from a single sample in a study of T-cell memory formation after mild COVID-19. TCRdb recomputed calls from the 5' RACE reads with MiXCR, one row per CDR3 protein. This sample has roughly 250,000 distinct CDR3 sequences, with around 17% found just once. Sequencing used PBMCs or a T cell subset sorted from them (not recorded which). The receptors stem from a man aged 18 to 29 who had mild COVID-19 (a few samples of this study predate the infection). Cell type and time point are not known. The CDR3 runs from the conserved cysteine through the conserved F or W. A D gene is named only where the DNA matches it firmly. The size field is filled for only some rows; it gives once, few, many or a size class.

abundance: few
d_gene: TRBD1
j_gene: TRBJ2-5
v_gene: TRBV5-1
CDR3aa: CASSILGGRETQYF
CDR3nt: TGCGCCAGCAGCATTCTAGGGGGCAGGGAGACCCAGTACTTC

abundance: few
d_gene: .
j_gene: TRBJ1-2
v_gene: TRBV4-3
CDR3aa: CASSQGGGNGYTF
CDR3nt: TGCGCCAGCAGCCAGGGGGGGGGCAATGGCTACACCTTC

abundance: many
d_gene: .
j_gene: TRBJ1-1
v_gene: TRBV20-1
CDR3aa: CSASRPDQTSAFF
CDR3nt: TGCAGTGCTAGTCGTCCAGACCAGACGTCGGCTTTCTTT

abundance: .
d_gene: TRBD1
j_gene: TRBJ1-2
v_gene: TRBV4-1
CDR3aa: CASSEVWTGRKNYGYTF
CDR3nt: TGCGCCAGCAGCGAAGTGTGGACAGGGAGGAAGAACTATGGCTACACCTTC

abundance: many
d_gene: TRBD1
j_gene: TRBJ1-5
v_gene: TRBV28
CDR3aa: CASSQPTTGGNQPQHF
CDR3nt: TGTGCCAGCAGCCAACCCACGACAGGGGGCAATCAGCCCCAGCATTTT

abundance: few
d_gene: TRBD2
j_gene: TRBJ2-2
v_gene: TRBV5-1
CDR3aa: CASSAGTSGNTGELFF
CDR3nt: TGCGCCAGCAGCGCCGGGACTAGCGGGAACACCGGGGAGCTGTTTTTT

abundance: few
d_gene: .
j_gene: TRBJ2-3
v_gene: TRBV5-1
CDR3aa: CASSLEVAPTDTQYF
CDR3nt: TGCGCCAGCAGCTTGGAGGTCGCCCCCACAGATACGCAGTATTTT

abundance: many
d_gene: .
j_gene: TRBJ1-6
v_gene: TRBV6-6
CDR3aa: CASKETSSSSLHF
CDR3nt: TGTGCCAGCAAGGAGACAAGCTCGTCGAGCCTCCACTTT

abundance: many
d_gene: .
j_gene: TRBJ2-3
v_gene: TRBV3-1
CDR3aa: CASSPTWTVSTDTQYF
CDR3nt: TGTGCCAGCAGCCCTACCTGGACGGTGAGCACAGATACGCAGTATTTT

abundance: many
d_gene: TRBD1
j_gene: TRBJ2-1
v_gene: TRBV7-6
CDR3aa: CASSSPYVGQGSDEQFF
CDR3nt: TGTGCCAGCAGCTCCCCTTATGTAGGACAGGGTAGTGATGAGCAGTTCTTC

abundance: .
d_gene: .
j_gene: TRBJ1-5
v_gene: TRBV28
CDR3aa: CASSLPTPGVIDSNQPQHF
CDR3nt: TGTGCCAGCAGTTTACCGACTCCAGGGGTGATCGATAGCAATCAGCCCCAGCATTTT

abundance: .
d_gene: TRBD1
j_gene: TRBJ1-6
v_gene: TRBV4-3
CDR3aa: CASSQDLDDRGRIGPLHF
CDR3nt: TGCGCCAGCAGCCAAGATTTGGACGACAGGGGGCGTATAGGACCCCTCCACTTT

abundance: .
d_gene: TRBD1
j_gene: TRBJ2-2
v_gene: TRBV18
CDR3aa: CASSPSGGEGGELFF
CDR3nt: TGTGCCAGCTCACCTTCAGGGGGCGAAGGCGGGGAGCTGTTTTTT

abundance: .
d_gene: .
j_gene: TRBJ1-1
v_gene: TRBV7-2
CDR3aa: CASIQSRAGMNTEAFF
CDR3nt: TGTGCCAGCATCCAATCGAGGGCAGGGATGAACACTGAAGCTTTCTTT

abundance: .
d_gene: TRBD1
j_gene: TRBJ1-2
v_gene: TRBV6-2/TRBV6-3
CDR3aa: CASSTAGGGYTF
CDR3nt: TGTGCCAGCAGCACAGCAGGGGGCGGCTACACCTTC

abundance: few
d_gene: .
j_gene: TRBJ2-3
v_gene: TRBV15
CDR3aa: CATSRSAGLMTDTQYF
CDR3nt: TGTGCCACCAGCAGATCCGCGGGGCTGATGACAGATACGCAGTATTTT

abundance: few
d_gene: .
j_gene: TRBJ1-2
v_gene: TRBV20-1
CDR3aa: CSARGLLRGYGYTF
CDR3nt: TGCAGTGCCCGGGGACTCCTCAGAGGCTATGGCTACACCTTC

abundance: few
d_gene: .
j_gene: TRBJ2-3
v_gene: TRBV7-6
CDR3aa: CASSFGTAGVDTQYF
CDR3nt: TGTGCCAGCAGTTTCGGAACCGCTGGAGTAGATACGCAGTATTTT

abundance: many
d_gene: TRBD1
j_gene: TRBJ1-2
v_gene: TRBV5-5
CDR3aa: CASSLSGGGYTF
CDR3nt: TGTGCCAGCAGCTTGTCAGGGGGCGGCTACACCTTC

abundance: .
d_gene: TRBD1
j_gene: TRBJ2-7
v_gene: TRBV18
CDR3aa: CASSPGTGTPQGQYF
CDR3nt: TGTGCCAGCTCACCTGGGACAGGGACACCTCAGGGGCAGTACTTC

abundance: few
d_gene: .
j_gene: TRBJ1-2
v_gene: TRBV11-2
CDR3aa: CASSLVRVPTGYGYTF
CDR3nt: TGTGCCAGCAGCTTAGTACGAGTGCCAACAGGATATGGCTACACCTTC

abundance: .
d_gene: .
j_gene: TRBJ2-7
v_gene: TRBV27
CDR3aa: CASSIGPHGAYEQYF
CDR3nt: TGTGCCAGCAGTATCGGGCCGCATGGGGCCTACGAGCAGTACTTC

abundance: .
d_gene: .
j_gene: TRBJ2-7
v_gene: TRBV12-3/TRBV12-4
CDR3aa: CASSPTRQGPQRNYEQYF
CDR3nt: TGTGCCAGCAGCCCAACCAGGCAGGGGCCCCAGCGGAACTACGAGCAGTACTTC

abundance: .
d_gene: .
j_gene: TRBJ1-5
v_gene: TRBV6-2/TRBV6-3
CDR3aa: CASSYSRHSQPQHF
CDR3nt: TGTGCCAGCAGTTACAGCCGGCACAGTCAGCCCCAGCATTTT

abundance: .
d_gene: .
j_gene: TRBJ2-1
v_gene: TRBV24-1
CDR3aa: CATTLGQGYNEQFF
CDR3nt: TGTGCCACCACCCTGGGGCAGGGGTACAATGAGCAGTTCTTC

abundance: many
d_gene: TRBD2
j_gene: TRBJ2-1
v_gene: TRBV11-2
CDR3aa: CASSPGRGVQRYNEQFF
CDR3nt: TGTGCCAGCAGCCCCGGGAGGGGCGTCCAGCGGTACAATGAGCAGTTCTTC

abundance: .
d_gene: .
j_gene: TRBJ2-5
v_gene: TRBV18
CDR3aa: CASSPGSAQETQYF
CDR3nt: TGTGCCAGCTCACCAGGGTCGGCCCAAGAGACCCAGTACTTC

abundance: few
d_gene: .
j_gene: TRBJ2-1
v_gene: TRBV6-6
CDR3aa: CASGGQLSYNEQFF
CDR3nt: TGTGCCAGCGGGGGGCAGCTCTCCTACAATGAGCAGTTCTTC

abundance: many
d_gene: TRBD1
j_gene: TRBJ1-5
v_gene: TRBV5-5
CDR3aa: CASSPGQYSNQPQHF
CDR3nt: TGTGCCAGCAGCCCGGGACAGTATAGCAATCAGCCCCAGCATTTT

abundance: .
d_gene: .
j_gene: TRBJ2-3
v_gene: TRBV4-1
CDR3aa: CASSQRHPTGTDTQYF
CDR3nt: TGCGCCAGCAGCCAGCGCCACCCGACAGGAACAGATACGCAGTATTTT

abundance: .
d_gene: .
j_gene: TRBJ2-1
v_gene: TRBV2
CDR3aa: CASSERAGVYNEQFF
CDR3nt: TGTGCCAGCAGTGAGCGGGCAGGAGTCTACAATGAGCAGTTCTTC

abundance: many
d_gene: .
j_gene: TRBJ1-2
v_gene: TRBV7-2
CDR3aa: CASSLVLEGYTF
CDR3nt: TGTGCCAGCAGCTTAGTCCTGGAGGGCTACACCTTC

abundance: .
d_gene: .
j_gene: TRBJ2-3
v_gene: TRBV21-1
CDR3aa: CASILGQGADTQYF
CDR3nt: TGTGCCAGCATCCTGGGACAGGGTGCAGATACGCAGTATTTT

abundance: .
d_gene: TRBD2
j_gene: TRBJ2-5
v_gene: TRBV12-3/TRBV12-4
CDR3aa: CASSLRRSGGAETQYF
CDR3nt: TGTGCCAGCAGTTTAAGGAGGAGCGGGGGGGCTGAGACCCAGTACTTC

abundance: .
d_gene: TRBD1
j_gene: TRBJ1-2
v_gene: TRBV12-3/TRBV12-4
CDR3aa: CASTPGQGYNYGYTF
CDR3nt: TGTGCCAGCACCCCAGGACAGGGTTATAACTATGGCTACACCTTC

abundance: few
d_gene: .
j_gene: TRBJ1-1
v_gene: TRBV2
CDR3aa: CASRPDRNTEAFF
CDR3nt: TGTGCCAGCAGGCCAGACAGGAACACTGAAGCTTTCTTT

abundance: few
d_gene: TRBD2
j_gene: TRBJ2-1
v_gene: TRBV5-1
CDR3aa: CASSLSTSGGPNNEQFF
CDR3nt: TGCGCCAGCAGCTTATCGACTAGCGGGGGACCAAACAATGAGCAGTTCTTC

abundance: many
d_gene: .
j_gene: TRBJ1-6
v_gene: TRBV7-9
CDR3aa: CASSSGWPQRYNSPLHF
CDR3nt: TGTGCCAGCAGCTCGGGATGGCCGCAGCGCTATAATTCACCCCTCCACTTT

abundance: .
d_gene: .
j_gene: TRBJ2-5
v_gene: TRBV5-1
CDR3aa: CASSLTGDRETQYF
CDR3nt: TGCGCCAGCAGCTTGACGGGGGACAGAGAGACCCAGTACTTC

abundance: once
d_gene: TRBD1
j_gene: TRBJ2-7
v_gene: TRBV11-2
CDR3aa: CASSSIRDRDYEQYF
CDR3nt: TGTGCCAGCAGCTCTATCCGGGACAGAGACTACGAGCAGTACTTC

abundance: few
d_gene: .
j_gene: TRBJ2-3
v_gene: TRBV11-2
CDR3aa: CASSREITDTQYF
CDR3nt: TGTGCCAGCAGCCGTGAGATCACAGATACGCAGTATTTT

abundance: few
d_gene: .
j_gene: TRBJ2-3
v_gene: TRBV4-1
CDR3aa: CASSQAPTDTQYF
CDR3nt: TGCGCCAGCAGCCAAGCCCCGACAGATACGCAGTATTTT

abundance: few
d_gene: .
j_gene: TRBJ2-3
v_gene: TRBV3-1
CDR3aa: CASSQERGFAGAVTDTQYF
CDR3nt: TGTGCCAGCAGCCAAGAAAGAGGCTTTGCGGGGGCTGTCACAGATACGCAGTATTTT

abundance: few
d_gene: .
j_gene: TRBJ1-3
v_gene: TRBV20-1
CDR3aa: CSATRTSNLDTIYF
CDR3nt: TGCAGTGCTACAAGGACCTCTAACCTTGACACCATATATTTT

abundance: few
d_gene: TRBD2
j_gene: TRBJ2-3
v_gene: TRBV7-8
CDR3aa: CASSPLPSGGAHTQYF
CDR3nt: TGTGCCAGCAGCCCACTACCTAGCGGGGGGGCACATACGCAGTATTTT